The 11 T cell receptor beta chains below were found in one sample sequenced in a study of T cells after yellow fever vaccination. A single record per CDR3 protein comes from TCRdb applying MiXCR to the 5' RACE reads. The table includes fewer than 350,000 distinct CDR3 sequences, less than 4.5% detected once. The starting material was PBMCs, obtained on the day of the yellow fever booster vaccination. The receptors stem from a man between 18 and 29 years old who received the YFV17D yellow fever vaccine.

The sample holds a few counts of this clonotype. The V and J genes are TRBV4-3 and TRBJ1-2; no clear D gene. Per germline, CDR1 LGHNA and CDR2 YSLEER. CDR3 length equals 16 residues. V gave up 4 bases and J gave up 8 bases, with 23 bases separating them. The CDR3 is CASSRTREQLAFGYTF. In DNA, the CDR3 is TGCGCCAGCAGCCGGACTCGGGAACAGTTGGCCTTCGGCTACACCTTC.

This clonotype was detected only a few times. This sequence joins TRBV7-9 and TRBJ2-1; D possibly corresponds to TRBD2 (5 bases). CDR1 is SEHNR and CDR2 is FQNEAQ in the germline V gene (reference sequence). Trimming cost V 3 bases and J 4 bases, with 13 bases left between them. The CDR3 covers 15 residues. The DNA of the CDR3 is TGTGCCAGCAGCTTTTTTGGACTCTCTTACAATGAGCAGTTCTTC. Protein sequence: CASSFFGLSYNEQFF.

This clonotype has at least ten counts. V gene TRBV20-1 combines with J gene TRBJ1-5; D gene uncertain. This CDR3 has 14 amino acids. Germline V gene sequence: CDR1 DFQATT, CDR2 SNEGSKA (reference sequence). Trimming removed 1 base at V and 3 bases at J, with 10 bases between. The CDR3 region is CSARAPAVNQPQHF. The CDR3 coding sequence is TGCAGTGCTAGAGCCCCGGCGGTCAATCAGCCCCAGCATTTT.

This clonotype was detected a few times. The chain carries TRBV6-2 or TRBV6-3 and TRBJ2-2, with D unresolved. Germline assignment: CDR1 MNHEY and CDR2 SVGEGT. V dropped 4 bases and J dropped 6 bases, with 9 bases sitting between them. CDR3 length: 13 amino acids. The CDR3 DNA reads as TGTGCCAGCAGTTGGGGTCGCGCCGGGGAGCTGTTTTTT. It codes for CASSWGRAGELFF.

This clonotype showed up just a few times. The CDR3 reads CASSLVWYGEAFF. Here the CDR3 DNA reads TGTGCCAGCAGTTTAGTGTGGTACGGTGAAGCTTTCTTT. The J gene is TRBJ1-1, the V gene TRBV27; D gene unclear. Trimming left V 2 bases short and J 7 bases short, with 11 bases between. Germline lookup yields CDR1 MNHEY and CDR2 SMNVEV (reference sequence). The CDR3 sequence is 13 residues long.

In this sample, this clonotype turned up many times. The chain's CDR3 is CASSLRSLGAETQYF. CDR3 bases: TGTGCCAGCAGCTTACGGTCCTTAGGGGCAGAGACCCAGTACTTC. J is TRBJ2-5 and V is TRBV7-9; a possible D gene is TRBD1 (5 bases). The V end lost 2 bases, the J end lost 4 bases, and 14 bases lay between the germline ends. Germline lookup yields CDR1 SEHNR and CDR2 FQNEAQ (reference sequence). CDR3 size: 15 residues. Full variable domain (missing parts from reference TRBV7-9 and TRBJ2-5): DTGVSQNPRHKITKRGQNVTFRCDPISEHNRLYWYRQTLGQGPEFLTYFQNEAQLEKSRLLSDRFSAERPKGSFSTLEIQRTEQGDSAMYLCASSLRSLGAETQYFGPGTRLLVL.

CDR3 DNA sequence: TGTGCCAGCAGCCCCACCAACAGGGGGGAGACCCAGTACTTC. It translates to CASSPTNRGETQYF. The chain recombines TRBV7-2 with TRBJ2-5, with 8 bases that match TRBD1. The V gene's germline CDR1 is SGHTA and CDR2 FQGNSA. V dropped 5 bases and J dropped 5; count of bases not matched to a gene: 7. The CDR3 loop spans 14 amino acids.

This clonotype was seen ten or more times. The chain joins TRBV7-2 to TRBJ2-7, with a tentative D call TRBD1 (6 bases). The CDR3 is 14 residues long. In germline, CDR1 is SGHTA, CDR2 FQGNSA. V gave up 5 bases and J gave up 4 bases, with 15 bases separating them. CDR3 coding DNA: TGTGCCAGCAGCCCAAACTCAGGGGTTTACGAGCAGTACGTC. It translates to CASSPNSGVYEQYV.

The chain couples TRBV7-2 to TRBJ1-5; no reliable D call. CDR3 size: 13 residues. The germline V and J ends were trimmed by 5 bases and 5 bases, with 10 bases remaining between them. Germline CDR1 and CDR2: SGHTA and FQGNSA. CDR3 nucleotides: TGTGCCAGCAGCCAGGACTATCATCAGCCCCAGCATTTT. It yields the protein CASSQDYHQPQHF.

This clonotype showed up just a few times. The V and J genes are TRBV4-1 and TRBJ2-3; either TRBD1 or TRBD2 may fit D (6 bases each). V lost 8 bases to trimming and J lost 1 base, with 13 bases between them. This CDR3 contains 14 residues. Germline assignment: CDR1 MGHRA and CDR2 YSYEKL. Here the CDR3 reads CASRTGAGTDTQYF. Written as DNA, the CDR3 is TGCGCCAGCCGAACGGGGGCGGGCACAGATACGCAGTATTTT.

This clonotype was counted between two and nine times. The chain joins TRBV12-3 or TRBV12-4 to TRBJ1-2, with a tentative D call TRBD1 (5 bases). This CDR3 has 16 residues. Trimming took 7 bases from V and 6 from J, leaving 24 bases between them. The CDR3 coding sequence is TGTGCCAGCACCCCCTTGAGGGCGCCGGGGGTTGATGGCTACACCTTC. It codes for CASTPLRAPGVDGYTF.